The 31 T cell receptor beta chains reported below all come from one sample, sequenced in a study of T cell responses to AZD1222 COVID-19 vaccine. Libraries were prepared by immunoSEQ multiplex PCR; TCRdb keeps only in-frame clonotypes and omits some of them. The sample holds about 49,000 clones, around four fifths seen once. Sample: peripheral blood, taken on day 0 of MenACWY control vaccination. The receptors come from an adult in good health.

On this clone: Compared with germline, one end of the junction differs, possibly owing to a read error. This chain links TRBV2 with TRBJ2-3; 7 positions agree with TRBD2. CDR1 and CDR2 (germline): SNHLY, FYNNEI. The CDR3 totals 8 residues. CDR3 residues: CAPRELAF. The CDR3 DNA reads TGTGCCCCCCGGGAACTAGCGTTT.

The V and J genes are TRBV27 and TRBJ1-6; D call uncertain. This CDR3 comprises 14 residues. Between the trimmed V and J ends, which lost 2 bases and 10 bases, there was a span of 12 bases. Germline loops: CDR1 MNHEY, CDR2 SMNVEV (reference sequence). CDR3 residues: CASSLERVRSPLHF. For the CDR3, the DNA is TGTGCCAGCAGTTTAGAGAGGGTACGGTCACCCCTCCACTTT.

In this sample, this clone turned up once. The chain is built from TRBV5-6 and TRBJ2-1; D is perhaps TRBD1 (5 bases). With 2 bases removed from V and 7 bases from J, the gap between germline ends came to 7 bases. CDR1 and CDR2 (germline): SGHDT, YYEEEE. The CDR3 runs 12 residues. DNA of the CDR3: TGTGCCAGCAGCTTCGACAGTAATGAGCAGTTCTTC. It codes for CASSFDSNEQFF. The full variable domain, in which reference TRBV5-6 and TRBJ2-1 provide the parts outside the CDR3, is DAGVTQSPTHLIKTRGQQVTLRCSPKSGHDTVSWYQQALGQGPQFIFQYYEEEERQRGNFPDRFSGHQFPNYSSELNVNALLLGDSALYLCASSFDSNEQFFGPGTRLTVL.

This clone showed up just once. V is TRBV15 and J is TRBJ1-4, with 7 positions matching TRBD1. This CDR3 is built from 14 residues. Trimming cost V 3 bases and J 5 bases; bases outside gene matches: 3. Germline V gene sequence: CDR1 LNHNV, CDR2 YYDKDF (reference sequence). CDR3 coding DNA: TGTGCCACCAGCAGGGGGACAGCAAATGAAAAACTGTTTTTT. This codes for CATSRGTANEKLFF.

This clone turned up a few times. The V gene is TRBV19, the J gene TRBJ1-2; the D gene is possibly TRBD1 (5 bases). Germline V gene lookup returns CDR1 LNHDA and CDR2 SQIVND (reference sequence). V was shortened by 6 bases and J by 4 bases, with 18 bases between the two germline ends. The CDR3 is 15 residues long. CDR3 loop: CASSGLGGISYGYTF. In DNA form, the CDR3 reads TGTGCCAGTAGCGGCCTGGGGGGGATTAGCTATGGCTACACCTTC. The full variable domain, completed using reference TRBV19 and TRBJ1-2, is DGGITQSPKYLFRKEGQNVTLSCEQNLNHDAMYWYRQDPGQGLRLIYYSQIVNDFQKGDIAEGYSVSREKKESFPLTVTSAQKNPTAFYLCASSGLGGISYGYTFGSGTRLTVV.

The rearrangement links TRBV7-6 to TRBJ2-2; D perhaps matches TRBD2 (5 bases). Germline CDR1 SGHVS, CDR2 FNYEAQ. The CDR3 length is 15 residues. V lost 1 base to trimming and J lost 7 bases, with 13 bases between them. The CDR3 coding sequence is TGTGCCAGCAGCTTAGGGACGGCCGGGGTCGGGGAGCTGTTTTTT. It yields the protein CASSLGTAGVGELFF.

The chain carries TRBV27 and TRBJ1-4; perhaps TRBD1 as D (5 bases). V lost 6 bases to trimming and J lost 0 bases, with 14 bases between them. CDR3 size: 16 residues. CDR1 MNHEY and CDR2 SMNVEV come from the germline V gene (reference sequence). CDR3 region: CASSLEGPATNEKLFF. The CDR3 DNA reads TGTGCCAGCAGCTTAGAGGGACCTGCAACTAATGAAAAACTGTTTTTT.

Only a few counts were recorded for this clone. The gene calls are TRBV6-1 and TRBJ1-4; 8 nucleotides agree with TRBD1. The CDR3 loop spans 16 amino acids. The V gene end was trimmed by 2 bases and the J gene end by 5 bases; junction bases not matched to a gene: 7. CDR1 is MNHNS, CDR2 SASEGT, per germline. This CDR3 is CASSEWAGGANEKLFF. The CDR3 region has the DNA TGTGCCAGCAGTGAATGGGCAGGGGGCGCCAATGAAAAACTGTTTTTT.

This rearrangement joins TRBV6-1 to TRBJ1-5; unclear D gene. Germline V gene sequence: CDR1 MNHNS, CDR2 SASEGT. The CDR3 length is 14 residues. Trimming left V 2 bases short and J 2 bases short, with 7 bases between. Here the CDR3 reads CASSETDGNQPQHF. The CDR3 DNA follows: TGTGCCAGCAGTGAAACGGACGGCAATCAGCCCCAGCATTTT.

V and J are TRBV27 and TRBJ1-2; D might be TRBD1 (6 bases). Germline values: CDR1 MNHEY, CDR2 SMNVEV (reference sequence). The V end was cut by 6 bases, the J end by 6 bases, with 11 bases between. This CDR3 has 12 amino acids. DNA for the CDR3: TGTGCCAGCAGCATCGGGGGGCATGGCTACACCTTC. Its translation is CASSIGGHGYTF.

V usage is TRBV3-1 (or the pseudogene TRBV3-2) and J usage is TRBJ1-2; D perhaps matches TRBD1 (6 bases). This CDR3 contains 13 residues. The germline gives CDR1 LGHDT, CDR2 YNNKEL (reference sequence). Trimming took 1 base from V and 8 from J, leaving 11 bases between them. For the CDR3, the DNA is TGTGCCAGCAGCCAAGCAGGGGTTGGGGGCTACACCTTC. Protein product: CASSQAGVGGYTF.

This chain connects TRBV7-6 to TRBJ2-2, with 8 positions matching TRBD1. The CDR3 sequence is 15 residues long. The germline V gene has CDR1 SGHVS and CDR2 FNYEAQ. Trimming cost V 5 bases and J 6 bases; bases outside gene matches: 8. CDR3: CASSPRTGRAGELFF. In DNA, the CDR3 is TGTGCCAGCAGCCCCAGGACAGGGAGAGCCGGGGAGCTGTTTTTT.

The J gene is TRBJ2-5, the V gene TRBV19; 7 nucleotides line up with TRBD1. The J segment lost 5 bases and the V segment lost 5 bases, leaving 8 bases of the junction unmatched. Looked up from germline, CDR1 is LNHDA and CDR2 is SQIVND (reference sequence). The length of the CDR3 is 14 residues. CDR3 protein: CASSSPDRSETQYF. DNA of the CDR3: TGTGCCAGTAGTTCCCCGGACAGGTCGGAGACCCAGTACTTC.

This clone showed up just once. This chain uses TRBV10-3 with TRBJ1-1, with a weak D call TRBD1 (5 bases). Germline-derived CDR1 and CDR2 are ENHRY and SYGVKD. The germline V and J ends were trimmed by 0 bases and 4 bases, with 9 bases remaining between them. The CDR3 extends over 14 amino acids. As DNA, the CDR3 is TGTGCCATCAGTGAGTCGGTAGGGGTCACTGAAGCTTTCTTT. Residues: CAISESVGVTEAFF.

Here the CDR3 DNA reads TGTGCCAGCAGACCTAGGGAGTTAAATGAAAAACTGTTTTTT. Amino acid sequence: CASRPRELNEKLFF. V is TRBV28 and J is TRBJ1-4; no clear D gene. Germline V CDR1 and CDR2: MDHEN, SYDVKM. The CDR3 is made up of 14 amino acids. The ends were cut back, 6 bases at V and 5 bases at J, with 13 bases in the middle.

The V and J genes are TRBV27 and TRBJ2-1, with TRBD1 identical over 9 bases. With V trimmed by 4 bases and J by 9 bases, 7 bases remained unmatched. The CDR3 is 14 amino acids. Germline V gene lookup returns CDR1 MNHEY and CDR2 SMNVEV (reference sequence). This CDR3 is CASSSTNRGREQFF. The CDR3 DNA is TGTGCCAGCAGTTCGACCAACAGGGGGCGTGAGCAGTTCTTC.

This clone appeared a single time. V usage is TRBV6-5 and J usage is TRBJ2-1; D not resolved. CDR1 is MNHEY, CDR2 SVGAGI, per germline. The length of the CDR3 is 12 residues. V lost 5 bases and J 5 bases, leaving 7 bases between the germline ends. The CDR3 coding sequence is TGTGCCAGCAGTCATACCAACAATGAGCAGTTCTTC. This gives the protein CASSHTNNEQFF.

This clone was counted only a few times. The rearrangement joins TRBV6-4 to TRBJ2-2, with a weak D call TRBD1 (7 bases). The germline V gene encodes CDR1 MRHNA and CDR2 SNTAGT. The CDR3 sequence is 14 residues long. With 6 bases removed from V and 3 bases from J, the gap between germline ends came to 11 bases. CDR3 sequence (DNA): TGTGCCAGCAGCGACAGGGAGGACACCGGGGAGCTGTTTTTT. Translation gives CASSDREDTGELFF.

The V call is TRBV4-1, the J call TRBJ1-5; TRBD1 matches 9 bases. CDR3 length: 22 residues. V trimming: 0 bases; J trimming: 2 bases; junction bases outside the gene matches: 20. From germline, CDR1 is MGHRA and CDR2 YSYEKL. The CDR3 DNA sequence: TGCGCCAGCAGCCAAGATTTGGGGACAGGGTTCAGCCGGGTTATTCGCAATCAGCCCCAGCATTTT. It yields the protein CASSQDLGTGFSRVIRNQPQHF.

This clone came up a few times. CDR3 nucleotide sequence: TGTGCCAGCAGCCAAGTCTCGGGGGGGACCCCCTACGAGCAGTACTTC. Residues: CASSQVSGGTPYEQYF. This sequence joins TRBV3-1 (or the pseudogene TRBV3-2) and TRBJ2-7; 8 bases map to TRBD2. CDR1 and CDR2 (germline): LGHDT, YNNKEL (reference sequence). This CDR3 region has 16 residues. J was trimmed by 2 bases and V by 1 base; bases with no gene match: 7.

V and J are TRBV10-2 and TRBJ2-1, with 15 bases lining up with TRBD2. Germline V gene sequence: CDR1 WSHSY, CDR2 SAAADI. The length of the CDR3 is 16 residues. V lost 4 bases and J lost 6; bases outside the gene matches: 4. CDR3 coding DNA: TGCGCCAGCAGTGGTCGGACTAGCGGGAGGGCCAATGAGCAGTTCTTC. Translation: CASSGRTSGRANEQFF.

This chain joins TRBV5-4 and TRBJ2-5; TRBD1 or TRBD2 may be the D gene (5 bases each). This CDR3 region has 15 residues. Trimming shortened V by 2 bases and J by 5 bases, and 16 bases separated the two germline ends. Germline values: CDR1 SGHNT, CDR2 YYREEE (reference sequence). CDR3 nucleotides: TGTGCCAGCAGCTTAACCCAACTAGGGGAGGAGACCCAGTACTTC. Its translation is CASSLTQLGEETQYF. Supplemented by reference TRBV5-4 and TRBJ2-5, the full variable domain reads ETGVTQSPTHLIKTRGQQVTLRCSSQSGHNTVSWYQQALGQGPQFIFQYYREEENGRGNFPPRFSGLQFPNYSSELNVNALELDDSALYLCASSLTQLGEETQYFGPGTRLLVL.

A single count supports this clone. This rearrangement joins TRBV24-1 to TRBJ2-7; tentative D call: TRBD2 (6 bases). Per the germline V gene, CDR1 is KGHDR and CDR2 is SFDVKD. V lost 3 bases and J lost 5, with 13 bases in between. The CDR3 has 14 residues. In DNA, the CDR3 is TGTGCCACCAGTGATCGGGACTTCCAGGACGAGCAGTACTTC. Amino acids: CATSDRDFQDEQYF.

V is TRBV11-2 and J is TRBJ1-3; D uncertain. Germline V gives CDR1 SGHAT, CDR2 FQNNGV. V was cut by 4 bases and J by 4 bases, with 8 bases left in between. The CDR3 is made up of 13 amino acids. CDR3 coding DNA: TGTGCCAGCAGCTCACGTGACGGAAACACCATATATTTT. It specifies CASSSRDGNTIYF.

The chain has TRBV9 and TRBJ2-7; tentatively, D is TRBD2 (5 bases). CDR3 size: 18 residues. V was trimmed by 3 bases and J by 2 bases, leaving 24 bases between them. The germline CDR1 and CDR2 sequences are SGDLS and YYNGEE. CDR3 sequence reads: CASSATIPARARAYEQYV. The CDR3 nucleotides are TGTGCCAGCAGCGCGACAATCCCCGCGAGGGCTCGGGCCTACGAGCAGTACGTC.

V is TRBV4-1 and J is TRBJ2-7, with D possibly matching TRBD2 (6 bases). V lost 0 bases and J 0 bases, leaving 15 bases between the germline ends. The CDR3 sequence is 17 residues long. CDR1 is MGHRA and CDR2 is YSYEKL in the germline V gene. The CDR3 loop is CASSQERDSGFSYEQYF. In DNA form, the CDR3 reads TGCGCCAGCAGCCAAGAAAGGGATAGCGGCTTCTCCTACGAGCAGTACTTC.

The chain recombines TRBV19 with TRBJ1-5; TRBD1 agrees at 7 bases. CDR1 and CDR2 (germline): LNHDA, SQIVND (reference sequence). V shed 5 bases, J shed 5 bases, and the junction held 6 bases outside the gene matches. The CDR3 has 14 amino acids. CDR3 DNA sequence: TGTGCCAGTAGTGAACAAACAGGGGATCAGCCCCAGCATTTT. It encodes CASSEQTGDQPQHF.

This clone has just one count. V and J are TRBV6-4 and TRBJ1-2; possibly TRBD1 for D (6 bases). This CDR3 comprises 15 residues. CDR1 is MRHNA and CDR2 is SNTAGT in the germline V gene. V shed 0 bases and J shed 10 bases, with 18 bases lying between them. The CDR3 nucleotides are TGTGCCAGCAGTGACTCGAACAGGGACTTGAAGAACTACACCTTC. Translation: CASSDSNRDLKNYTF.

CDR3 in amino acids: CASSEAAQGSSGYTF. The CDR3 coding sequence is TGTGCCAGCAGTGAGGCCGCCCAAGGTAGCAGTGGCTACACCTTC. The genes are TRBV6-1 and TRBJ1-2; D is ambiguous. Germline CDR1 and CDR2: MNHNS and SASEGT. V gave up 3 bases and J gave up 7 bases, with 18 bases separating them. The CDR3 length is 15 residues.

The chain recombines TRBV5-1 with TRBJ1-1; D not certain. With 4 bases removed from V and 1 base from J, the gap between germline ends came to 8 bases. Germline CDR1 reads SGHRS; CDR2 reads YFSETQ. This CDR3 comprises 13 residues. The CDR3 nucleotides read TGCGCCAGCAGCCGGCAAGGGAACACTGAAGCTTTCTTT. Protein sequence: CASSRQGNTEAFF.

The CDR3 sequence: CASSLGRGTGSRETQYF. CDR3 in DNA: TGCGCCAGCAGCTTGGGAAGGGGGACAGGGAGTAGGGAGACCCAGTACTTC. The V call is TRBV5-1, the J call TRBJ2-5; the match to TRBD1 covers 9 bases. V trimming: 0 bases; J trimming: 5 bases; junction bases outside the gene matches: 11. The CDR3 has 17 amino acids. Germline CDR1 is SGHRS and CDR2 is YFSETQ.